One sample yielded the 21 T cell receptor beta chains listed below, sequenced in a study of blood T cell repertoires in COVID-19. Profiled with immunoSEQ multiplex PCR; TCRdb holds only in-frame clones, not every one. This sample has roughly 200,000 clones; about 84% occur once, and the top ten carry about 7.8%. The specimen sequenced was peripheral blood. The receptors here all came from a woman of 80 years or more with COVID-19, enrolled during active disease.

There are a few counts of this clone. The V and J genes are TRBV5-1 and TRBJ2-3, with TRBD2 matching over 10 bases. Germline V gives CDR1 SGHRS, CDR2 YFSETQ. V dropped 3 bases and J dropped 5; count of bases not matched to a gene: 6. The CDR3 sequence is 15 residues long. DNA of the CDR3: TGCGCCAGCAGCTCAGGACTAGCGGTAAAAGATACGCAGTATTTT. Translating gives CASSSGLAVKDTQYF.

The genes are TRBV4-1 and TRBJ1-3; 9 nucleotides agree with TRBD1. V lost 3 bases to trimming and J lost 4 bases; unmatched junction nucleotides: 7. The germline gives CDR1 MGHRA, CDR2 YSYEKL. This CDR3 has 16 amino acids. CDR3 in DNA: TGCGCCAGCAGCCAGGACGGACAGGGGAGAGGAAACACCATATATTTT. Translating gives CASSQDGQGRGNTIYF.

The V gene is TRBV7-2, the J gene TRBJ1-1; D ambiguous. The length of the CDR3 is 13 residues. Per the germline V gene, CDR1 is SGHTA and CDR2 is FQGNSA. Trimming took 2 bases from V and 5 from J, leaving 9 bases between them. The CDR3 coding sequence is TGTGCCAGCAGCTTATCAGACGGGACTGAAGCTTTCTTT. Residues: CASSLSDGTEAFF. The full variable domain, rest sourced from reference TRBV7-2 and TRBJ1-1, is GAGVSQSPSNKVTEKGKDVELRCDPISGHTALYWYRQSLGQGLEFLIYFQGNSAPDKSGLPSDRFSAERTGGSVSTLTIQRTQQEDSAVYLCASSLSDGTEAFFGQGTRLTVV.

The gene calls are TRBV19 and TRBJ1-1; a possible D gene is TRBD1 (5 bases). The V and J ends lost 7 bases and 8 bases respectively, with 11 bases between them. The CDR3 runs 11 residues. CDR1 and CDR2 (germline): LNHDA, SQIVND (reference sequence). The CDR3 loop is CASTGLVEAFF. For the CDR3, the DNA is TGTGCCAGTACAGGGTTGGTGGAAGCTTTCTTT.

The V call is TRBV5-4, the J call TRBJ1-4, with a weak D call TRBD1 (5 bases). This CDR3 spans 15 amino acids. V lost 0 bases and J lost 3, with 9 bases in between. From germline, CDR1 is SGHNT and CDR2 YYREEE (reference sequence). The CDR3 spells CASSLGQGPNEKLFF. Here the CDR3 DNA reads TGTGCCAGCAGCTTGGGGCAGGGTCCTAATGAAAAACTGTTTTTT.

The rearrangement links TRBV9 to TRBJ1-2; 8 bases align to TRBD1. Germline CDR1 SGDLS, CDR2 YYNGEE. The CDR3 covers 15 residues. The trim removed 3 bases at V and 1 base at J, leaving 5 bases unmatched. CDR3 nucleotides: TGTGCCAGCAGCGGACAGGGGATCGGTAACTATGGCTACACCTTC. It codes for CASSGQGIGNYGYTF.

The chain uses TRBV5-4 and TRBJ1-3; no firm D call. V gave up 10 bases and J gave up 2 bases, with 13 bases separating them. The germline V gene has CDR1 SGHNT and CDR2 YYREEE (reference sequence). CDR3 size: 13 residues. CDR3 bases: TGTGCCGCCGCGGAGGGCCCTGGAAACACCATATATTTT. It codes for CAAAEGPGNTIYF.

The chain carries TRBV9 and TRBJ1-2; D gene ambiguous. V was cut by 0 bases and J by 5 bases, with 5 bases left in between. There are 12 residues in the CDR3. The V gene's germline CDR1 is SGDLS and CDR2 YYNGEE. CDR3 sequence: CASSVDQYGYTF. CDR3 DNA: TGTGCCAGCAGCGTAGATCAGTATGGCTACACCTTC.

The rearrangement uses TRBV3-1 (or the pseudogene TRBV3-2) and TRBJ1-2; D uncertain. V gave up 0 bases and J gave up 14 bases, with 16 bases separating them. There are 13 residues in the CDR3. From germline, CDR1 is LGHDT and CDR2 YNNKEL (reference sequence). In DNA, the CDR3 is TGTGCCAGCAGCCAAGAAAGTGGACTTGGTAGAACCTTC. Translation: CASSQESGLGRTF.

V and J are TRBV10-3 and TRBJ2-6; D might be TRBD2 (5 bases). Per the germline V gene, CDR1 is ENHRY and CDR2 is SYGVKD. The length of the CDR3 is 12 residues. Trimming pared 8 bases from V and 10 bases from J, leaving 12 bases between. The CDR3 loop is CAIGSARNVLTF. The CDR3 coding sequence is TGTGCCATCGGGAGTGCCCGGAACGTCCTGACTTTC.

This clone was seen a handful of times. This chain links TRBV18 with TRBJ1-3, with 7 bases matching TRBD1. CDR3 length equals 15 residues. V was pared by 3 bases and J by 4 bases, with 6 bases of the junction left unmatched. Per the germline V gene, CDR1 is KGHSH and CDR2 is LQKENI. CDR3 sequence (DNA): TGTGCCAGCTCACCTTTCAGGGGGGACGGAAACACCATATATTTT. As protein: CASSPFRGDGNTIYF.

J is TRBJ2-6 and V is TRBV2; the match to TRBD1 covers 8 bases. V shed 6 bases and J 1 base; nucleotides not matched to a gene: 8. Germline assignment: CDR1 SNHLY and CDR2 FYNNEI. The CDR3 has 17 residues. This CDR3 is CASRNQGAESGANVLTF. As DNA, the CDR3 is TGTGCCAGCAGGAATCAGGGGGCGGAATCTGGGGCCAACGTCCTGACTTTC.

J is TRBJ1-4 and V is TRBV2, with TRBD1 as a possible D gene (5 bases). The CDR3 is 16 residues long. V gave up 6 bases and J gave up 1 base, with 15 bases separating them. The germline gives CDR1 SNHLY, CDR2 FYNNEI. For the CDR3, the DNA is TGTGCCAGCAGCCCGCCGGGGGTCAGAACTAATGAAAAACTGTTTTTT. It codes for CASSPPGVRTNEKLFF.

This clone has a single count. This sequence joins TRBV19 and TRBJ1-1; a possible D gene is TRBD1 (5 bases). With 5 bases removed from V and 3 bases from J, the gap between germline ends came to 10 bases. CDR3 length equals 13 residues. The germline V gene encodes CDR1 LNHDA and CDR2 SQIVND (reference sequence). CDR3 sequence reads: CASSEQVDTEAFF. CDR3 bases: TGTGCCAGTAGTGAACAGGTTGACACTGAAGCTTTCTTT.

This clone was seen once. The chain links TRBV3-1 (or the pseudogene TRBV3-2) to TRBJ2-5, with TRBD1 matching 9 bases. The length of the CDR3 is 15 residues. Trimming at V came to 3 bases and at J to 0 bases, leaving 2 bases not matched to a gene. Germline V CDR1 and CDR2: LGHDT, YNNKEL (reference sequence). CDR3 protein: CASSHNRGHQETQYF. In DNA, the CDR3 is TGTGCCAGCAGCCATAACAGGGGGCACCAAGAGACCCAGTACTTC.

This clone has only one observation. The rearrangement uses TRBV5-1 and TRBJ2-5; D ambiguous. The V end lost 2 bases, the J end lost 5 bases, and 16 bases lay between the germline ends. The germline V gene has CDR1 SGHRS and CDR2 YFSETQ. The CDR3 consists of 15 residues. CDR3 DNA: TGCGCCAGCAGCTTCGACGGATCGACTGGGGAGACCCAGTACTTC. This gives the protein CASSFDGSTGETQYF.

V is TRBV6-1 and J is TRBJ1-4; D unclear. The germline gives CDR1 MNHNS, CDR2 SASEGT. CDR3 length equals 14 residues. The germline V and J ends were trimmed by 3 bases and 6 bases, with 11 bases remaining between them. CDR3 amino acids: CASSESGGDEKLFF. CDR3 sequence (DNA): TGTGCCAGCAGTGAGTCCGGTGGTGATGAAAAACTGTTTTTT.

The chain is built from TRBV18 and TRBJ1-2; unclear D gene. Germline V gives CDR1 KGHSH, CDR2 LQKENI. The CDR3 spans 13 residues. V was shortened by 3 bases and J by 2 bases, with 7 bases between the two germline ends. CDR3 sequence: CASSPGGNYGYTF. In nucleotides, the CDR3 is TGTGCCAGCTCACCCGGAGGAAACTATGGCTACACCTTC.

The V and J genes are TRBV7-2 and TRBJ2-2, with 7 bases identical to TRBD2. Unmatched junction bases numbered 7, after V lost 5 bases and J lost 1 base. The germline CDR1 and CDR2 sequences are SGHTA and FQGNSA. The CDR3 contains 16 residues. The CDR3 DNA reads as TGTGCCAGCAGCGGAACTCGGGGGGAGAACACCGGGGAGCTGTTTTTT. Encoded protein: CASSGTRGENTGELFF.

This chain joins TRBV12-3 or TRBV12-4 and TRBJ2-2, with TRBD2 as a possible D gene (6 bases). Trimming stripped 8 bases from V and 6 bases from J, with 13 bases between. The CDR3 has 13 residues. The CDR3 nucleotides are TGTGCCAGCCGACTAGTGGCGTCCGGGGAGCTGTTTTTT. Protein: CASRLVASGELFF.

This sequence joins TRBV3-1 (or the pseudogene TRBV3-2) and TRBJ1-3; no reliable D call. V was shortened by 6 bases and J by 0 bases, with 15 bases between the two germline ends. Germline values: CDR1 LGHDT, CDR2 YNNKEL (reference sequence). The CDR3 is 16 amino acids. As DNA, the CDR3 is TGTGCCAGCAGACCCTACAGTGCTTCCTCTGGAAACACCATATATTTT. Protein product: CASRPYSASSGNTIYF.